This T cell receptor (beta chain) was profiled in a study of siplizumab effects on memory and regulatory T cells. General observations from the study: Treg origin accounted for an average of approximately 67% of mappable alloreactive CD4+ clones with siplizumab and about 27% in controls. Naive or memory phenotype assignment was not possible for roughly 80-96% of proliferating CD4+ or CD8+ clones. Naive T cell populations appeared to exhibit greater diversity than memory cells and appeared to be major alloresponse contributors.

The CDR3 has 15 amino acids. J was trimmed by 2 bases and V by 5 bases; bases with no gene match: 9. CDR1 and CDR2 from the germline V gene are GTSNPN and SVGIG (reference sequence). Sequencing used immunoSEQ multiplex PCR; TCRdb keeps in-frame clones, though not all of them. The table records nearly 85,000 clones, roughly 89% of them present only once. Turning to this clone: Its specificity is unknown.

Source material: Tregs sorted from blood. The TCR originated in a human donor in good health. The chain employs TRBV30 and TRBJ2-3, with TRBD2 identical over 8 bases. The CDR3 nucleotides are TGTGCCTGGGGGACTAGTTCGGGGATCACAGATACGCAGTATTTT. Translated, it gives CAWGTSSGITDTQYF.